This entry concerns a single T cell receptor (beta chain). This record belongs to a study of blood T cell repertoires in COVID-19. About the research overall: Samples representing acute and convalescent COVID-19 were sourced from the United States, Italy and Spain.

Authors' methods: Using reference gene primer amplification, nucleated cell counts were estimated. Only in-frame clones appear in the TCRdb table, and some are missing; sequencing was by immunoSEQ multiplex PCR. The V and J calls and clone size were taken over from that table, and D and trimming were inferred from the DNA. The table records about 270,000 clones, 70% to 90% of them present only once. Enrolled through a virtual design, the participants were between roughly 18 and 100 years of age and came from 24 US areas. Participants' reported clinical history set cohort assignment. Germline-derived CDR1 and CDR2 are SNHLY and FYNNEI. This CDR3 has 15 residues. Losses at the gene ends were 1 base for V and 4 bases for J; bases not matched to a gene: 5.

This receptor was taken from a woman aged 25 to 39 with acute COVID-19. The chain is built from TRBV2 and TRBJ2-7; the match to TRBD1 covers 9 bases. What was sequenced was PBMCs or T cells enriched from blood (not recorded which). CDR3 nucleotides: TGTGCCAGCAGTGAAGGGACAGGGGTTACGTACGAGCAGTACTTC. It encodes CASSEGTGVTYEQYF.